This section outlines one T cell receptor (beta chain) sequence together with its context. Its cognate antigen is unknown. This entry is derived from a study of Tregs in tolerant kidney transplant recipients. On the study more broadly: Sorting of CD4+CD25+CD127- cells followed roughly three-day belatacept mixed lymphocyte reactions, sometimes with roughly 5-day graft donor restimulation. Recipient cells were told from donor cells by antibody staining. Regarding the study as a whole: The most relevant donor-specific Treg TCRbeta repertoire apparently came from expansion with activated donor B cells. Biological reproducibility was not directly addressed, but technical replication error appeared minimal.

V was pared by 0 bases and J by 13 bases, with 3 bases of the junction left unmatched. This CDR3 spans 11 amino acids. Germline CDR1 and CDR2: SGHDT and YYEEEE. Here immunoSEQ multiplex PCR was the method, and the copy in TCRdb shows in-frame clones only, minus some. Found here are about 44,000 clones, around 95% of them singletons; the top ten hold approximately 0.39%. The sequenced material came from Tregs from blood cultured with allogeneic cells. The sequence was obtained from a human donor in good health. This chain links TRBV5-6 with TRBJ1-2; 7 bases map to TRBD1. For the CDR3, the DNA is TGTGCCAGCAGCTTGGGGACAGGAGCCACCTTC. Encoded protein: CASSLGTGATF.